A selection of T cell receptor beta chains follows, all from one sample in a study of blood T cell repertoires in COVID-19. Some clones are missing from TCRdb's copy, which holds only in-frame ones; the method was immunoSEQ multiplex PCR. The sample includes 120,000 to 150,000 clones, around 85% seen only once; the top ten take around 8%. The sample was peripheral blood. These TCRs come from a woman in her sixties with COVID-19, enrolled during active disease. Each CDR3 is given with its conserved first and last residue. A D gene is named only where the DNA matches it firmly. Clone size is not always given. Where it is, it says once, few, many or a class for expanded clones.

CASTVTYRTAGANVLTF TGCGCCAGCACCGTGACTTACCGGACAGCTGGGGCCAACGTCCTGACTTTC TRBV5-1 NA TRBJ2-6 NA
CASSVELAGSGNTIYF TGTGCCAGCAGCGTAGAATTGGCAGGCTCTGGAAACACCATATATTTT TRBV9 NA TRBJ1-3 NA
CASSPFNRASSYNSPLHF TGTGCCAGCAGTCCGTTCAACAGGGCTAGCTCCTATAATTCACCCCTCCACTTT TRBV14 NA TRBJ1-6 NA
CASSLADEQFF TGTGCCAGCAGCTTAGCCGATGAGCAGTTCTTC TRBV7-8 NA TRBJ2-1 many
CASGPGTANEQFF TGTGCCAGCGGGCCCGGGACAGCCAATGAGCAGTTCTTC TRBV2 TRBD1 TRBJ2-1 NA
CASSSTGGDQPQHF TGTGCCAGCTCATCAACAGGGGGCGATCAGCCCCAGCATTTT TRBV18 TRBD1 TRBJ1-5 once
CASSLASGGADTQYF TGCGCCAGCAGCTTGGCGAGCGGGGGGGCTGATACGCAGTATTTT TRBV5-1 TRBD2 TRBJ2-3 NA
CASSLHPTGTEAFF TGTGCCAGCAGCTTACATCCCACAGGGACTGAAGCTTTCTTT TRBV7-2 NA TRBJ1-1 NA
CAISAGGQYDTQYF TGTGCCATCAGCGCGGGGGGGCAATACGATACGCAGTATTTT TRBV10-3 TRBD2 TRBJ2-3 NA
CAISWGTGAYEQYF TGTGCCATCAGTTGGGGGACAGGGGCCTACGAGCAGTACTTC TRBV10-3 TRBD1 TRBJ2-7 NA
CASSFRDGQPQHF TGTGCCAGCAGCTTCAGGGATGGTCAGCCCCAGCATTTT TRBV11-2 NA TRBJ1-5 few
CASSDQGDSYEQYF TGTGCCAGCAGTGACCAGGGGGACTCCTACGAGCAGTACTTC TRBV2 TRBD1 TRBJ2-7 NA
CAWSRGNSPLHF TGTGCCTGGAGTAGGGGGAATTCACCCCTCCACTTT TRBV30 NA TRBJ1-6 NA
CASSPLQGIRNTGELFF TGTGCCAGCAGTCCTCTACAGGGCATCCGGAACACCGGGGAGCTGTTTTTT TRBV6-6 NA TRBJ2-2 NA
CASSDGFQETQYF TGTGCCAGCAGTGACGGGTTCCAAGAGACCCAGTACTTC TRBV2 NA TRBJ2-5 NA
CASSHPVGHNQPQHF TGCGCCAGCAGCCATCCGGTGGGCCACAATCAGCCCCAGCATTTT TRBV4-1 NA TRBJ1-5 NA
CASSFPGTGGDDTQYF TGTGCCAGCAGCTTTCCAGGGACAGGGGGCGACGATACGCAGTATTTT TRBV6-2/TRBV6-3 TRBD1 TRBJ2-3 NA
CASRDPGDATEAFF TGTGCCAGCAGGGACCCGGGGGATGCCACTGAAGCTTTCTTT TRBV6-1 NA TRBJ1-1 NA
CASIPGVGNEQFF TGTGCCAGTATCCCGGGGGTTGGTAATGAGCAGTTCTTC TRBV19 NA TRBJ2-1 NA
CASSTGQMNTEAFF TGTGCCAGCAGCACGGGACAGATGAACACTGAAGCTTTCTTT TRBV7-8 TRBD1 TRBJ1-1 NA
CASSVDRANYGYTF TGTGCCAGCAGCGTGGACAGGGCTAACTATGGCTACACCTTC TRBV7-2 TRBD1 TRBJ1-2 NA
CASSPLTGDMSGYTF TGTGCCAGCTCACCTCTGACAGGGGACATGAGTGGCTACACCTTC TRBV18 TRBD1 TRBJ1-2 NA
CASSSGALQLGEQFF TGTGCCAGCTCTAGCGGGGCCCTCCAACTTGGGGAGCAGTTCTTC TRBV7-6 TRBD2 TRBJ2-1 NA
CASSRGVQADTQYF TGTGCCAGCAGCCGGGGGGTGCAGGCAGATACGCAGTATTTT TRBV11-2 TRBD2 TRBJ2-3 NA
CASSLQGADEAFF TGTGCCAGCAGCCTACAGGGGGCAGATGAAGCTTTCTTT TRBV3-1/TRBV3-2 TRBD1 TRBJ1-1 NA
CASSFRGLINEQYF TGTGCCAGCAGCTTCAGGGGGCTAATAAACGAGCAGTACTTC TRBV7-2 TRBD1 TRBJ2-7 few
CASRVDISYEQYF TGTGCCAGCAGAGTCGACATCAGCTACGAGCAGTACTTC TRBV2 NA TRBJ2-7 NA
CASSLLAGGIGNTIYF TGTGCCAGTAGCCTTTTAGCGGGCGGAATCGGAAACACCATATATTTT TRBV19 NA TRBJ1-3 few
CASSFQGARETEAFF TGTGCCAGCAGCTTTCAGGGGGCGCGCGAAACTGAAGCTTTCTTT TRBV5-5 TRBD1 TRBJ1-1 NA
CASSLELAGANTQYF TGTGCCAGCAGCTTGGAACTAGCGGGGGCTAATACGCAGTATTTT TRBV5-8 TRBD2 TRBJ2-3 few
CASSLTLATGNTIYF TGTGCCAGCTCACTCACCCTGGCAACTGGAAACACCATATATTTT TRBV18 NA TRBJ1-3 NA
CASSPRVTENTEAFF TGTGCCAGCTCACCACGGGTGACAGAGAACACTGAAGCTTTCTTT TRBV18 NA TRBJ1-1 NA
CASSLVARSSYNEQFF TGTGCCAGCAGCTTAGTAGCAAGGAGCTCCTACAATGAGCAGTTCTTC TRBV11-2 NA TRBJ2-1 NA